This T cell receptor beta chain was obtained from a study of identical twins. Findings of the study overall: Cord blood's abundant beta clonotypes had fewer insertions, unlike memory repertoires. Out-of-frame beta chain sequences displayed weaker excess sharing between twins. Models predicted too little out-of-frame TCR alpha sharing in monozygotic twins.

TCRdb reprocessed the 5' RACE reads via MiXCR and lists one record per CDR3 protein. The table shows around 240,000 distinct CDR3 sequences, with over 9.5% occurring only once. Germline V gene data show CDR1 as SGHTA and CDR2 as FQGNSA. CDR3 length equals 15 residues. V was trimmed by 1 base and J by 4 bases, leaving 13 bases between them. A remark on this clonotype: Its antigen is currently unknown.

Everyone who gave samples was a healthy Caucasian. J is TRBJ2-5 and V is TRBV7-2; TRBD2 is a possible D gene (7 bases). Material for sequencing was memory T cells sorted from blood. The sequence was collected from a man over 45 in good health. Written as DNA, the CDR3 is TGTGCCAGCAGCTTAGGAGGGGGAGGGGGAGAGACCCAGTACTTC. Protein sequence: CASSLGGGGGETQYF.